The rows below give T cell receptor beta chains drawn from one sample of a study of blood T cell repertoires in COVID-19. Some clones are missing from TCRdb's copy, which holds only in-frame ones; the method was immunoSEQ multiplex PCR. The profile shows 200,000 to 250,000 clones, 70% to 85% of them singletons. Material: peripheral blood. These receptors came from a man aged 50 or older with active or convalescent COVID-19. Each CDR3 is given with its conserved first and last residue. A D gene is named only where the DNA matches it firmly. Size values are once, few and many counts, or a class for expanded clones, and some rows have none.

TRBV10-2,.,.,TRBJ1-3,CASSGPGGSGNTIYF,TGCGCCAGCAGTGGCCCCGGGGGCTCTGGAAACACCATATATTTT
TRBV11-2,.,.,TRBJ2-7,CASSLAGTSSYEQYF,TGTGCCAGCAGCTTAGCCGGGACATCGTCCTACGAGCAGTACTTC
TRBV12-3/TRBV12-4,.,TRBD1,TRBJ1-1,CASRDGDRSKAFF,TGTGCCAGCAGGGATGGGGACAGAAGCAAAGCTTTCTTT
TRBV5-1,.,TRBD2,TRBJ2-5,CASSLGTSTLETQYF,TGCGCCAGCAGCCTCGGGACTAGCACTTTAGAGACCCAGTACTTC
TRBV6-2/TRBV6-3,once,.,TRBJ1-1,CASSSDRAFEAFF,TGTGCCAGCAGCTCCGACAGAGCCTTTGAAGCTTTCTTT
TRBV7-2,few,.,TRBJ1-5,CASSSMVAVNQPQHF,TGTGCCAGCAGCTCAATGGTGGCGGTCAATCAGCCCCAGCATTTT
TRBV19,.,.,TRBJ1-5,CATTPGVEYFLYSNQPQHF,TGTGCCACCACCCCAGGGGTCGAGTATTTCCTCTATAGCAATCAGCCCCAGCATTTT
TRBV5-1,.,TRBD1,TRBJ2-3,CASSLWTGSDTQYF,TGCGCCAGCAGCTTGTGGACAGGTTCAGATACGCAGTATTTT
TRBV2,once,.,TRBJ2-5,CASSEGTLDRETQYF,TGTGCCAGCAGTGAGGGTACACTAGATAGAGAGACCCAGTACTTC
TRBV5-1,.,TRBD1,TRBJ2-1,CASSREPGQGHEQFF,TGCGCCAGCAGTCGTGAGCCGGGACAGGGACATGAGCAGTTCTTC
TRBV6-5,.,.,TRBJ2-1,CASVAGAGYNEQFF,TGTGCCAGCGTTGCGGGGGCGGGCTACAATGAGCAGTTCTTC
TRBV5-4,.,TRBD1,TRBJ1-2,CASSLGGDYGYTF,TGTGCCAGCAGCTTAGGGGGCGACTATGGCTACACCTTC
TRBV7-2,.,.,TRBJ2-3,CASSLRAGGTPSTDTQYF,TGTGCCAGCAGCTTGCGGGCAGGTGGGACTCCCAGCACAGATACGCAGTATTTT
TRBV6-6,.,TRBD1,TRBJ2-7,CASSPGTGVGYEQYF,TGTGCCAGCAGCCCTGGGACAGGGGTCGGGTACGAGCAGTACTTC
TRBV19,.,TRBD2,TRBJ2-2,CASISRTSALSGELFF,TGTGCCAGTATATCAAGGACTAGCGCCCTCAGCGGGGAGCTGTTTTTT
TRBV5-4,.,.,TRBJ2-3,CASSLSQGLPDTQYF,TGTGCCAGCAGCTTGTCACAGGGTCTACCAGATACGCAGTATTTT
TRBV7-3,.,.,TRBJ2-5,CASNTLGHQETQYF,TGTGCCAGCAATACACTGGGGCACCAAGAGACCCAGTACTTC
TRBV7-2,few,TRBD1,TRBJ2-5,CASSVNRGLETQYF,TGTGCCAGCAGCGTAAACAGGGGGCTGGAGACCCAGTACTTC
TRBV5-5,.,.,TRBJ2-7,CASSLASQGYEQYF,TGTGCCAGCAGCTTGGCCAGTCAGGGCTACGAGCAGTACTTC
TRBV4-3,.,.,TRBJ2-7,CASSQEAGSYYEQYF,TGCGCCAGCAGCCAAGAGGCAGGCTCTTACTACGAGCAGTACTTC
TRBV10-3,.,.,TRBJ2-2,CAINPGETGELFF,TGTGCCATCAATCCAGGCGAGACCGGGGAGCTGTTTTTT
TRBV7-2,.,TRBD1,TRBJ1-1,CASSMGQGRTEAFF,TGTGCCAGCAGCATGGGACAGGGGCGGACTGAAGCTTTCTTT
TRBV10-3,.,TRBD1,TRBJ2-7,CAISGSGQGYEQYF,TGTGCCATCAGTGGCTCGGGACAGGGGTACGAGCAGTACTTC
TRBV2,.,.,TRBJ1-2,CASREGLNYGYTF,TGTGCCAGCAGGGAAGGACTAAACTATGGCTACACCTTC
TRBV5-1,.,TRBD2,TRBJ2-2,CASSPAGGGTGELFF,TGCGCCAGCAGCCCAGCGGGAGGCGGAACCGGGGAGCTGTTTTTT
TRBV7-6,.,.,TRBJ1-1,CASSPPQGRTEAFF,TGTGCCAGCAGCCCCCCACAGGGTCGTACTGAAGCTTTCTTT
TRBV21-1,.,.,TRBJ2-3,CASGQSGSSGDTQYF,TGTGCCAGCGGACAAAGCGGGAGTAGCGGAGATACGCAGTATTTT
TRBV28,few,.,TRBJ1-6,CASSGMGFSPLHF,TGTGCCTCAAGCGGTATGGGGTTTTCACCCCTCCACTTT
TRBV11-2,.,TRBD2,TRBJ2-7,CASSLVGAGAPYEQYF,TGTGCCAGCAGCTTAGTTGGAGCGGGAGCCCCCTACGAGCAGTACTTC